This note documents a single TCR beta chain sequence. Its antigen is not known. Method: immunoSEQ multiplex PCR; TCRdb's copy keeps in-frame clones and lacks some. The data show about 140,000 clones, with about 92% seen just once and 5% to 6.5% held by the top ten. The sample belongs to a study of T cell responses to AZD1222 COVID-19 vaccine. Notes on the study in general: Clonal diversity may have been underestimated, and the donors were mostly white British, with more females than males. Unmutated variant regions reportedly attract nearly half of all spike-specific TCRs. Baseline testing showed seropositivity in only six or seven AZD1222 recipients.

Analysis merged second doses at about 4 or about 12 weeks. The CDR3 totals 14 residues. The V gene lost 3 bases and the J gene lost 2 bases, with 11 bases spanning the gap. From germline, CDR1 is KGHSH and CDR2 LQKENI. The clonotype originates from an adult who received the AZD1222 COVID-19 vaccine. The J gene is TRBJ2-7, the V gene TRBV18; D gene uncertain. Source: peripheral blood, taken 28 days after the second AZD1222 dose. The CDR3 DNA reads as TGTGCCAGCTCACCTCCAGGACGGACCTACGAGCAGTACTTC. Residues: CASSPPGRTYEQYF.